The T cell receptor (beta chain) described here comes from a study of T cell changes during pregnancy in multiple sclerosis. This clone is a singleton in its sample. Profiled with immunoSEQ multiplex PCR; TCRdb holds only in-frame clones, not every one. Here the sample spans roughly 44,000 clones, 88% being singletons. Germline-derived CDR1 and CDR2 are MNHEY and SVGAGI. Trimming left V 2 bases short and J 5 bases short, with 13 bases between. The CDR3 consists of 14 residues. This chain joins TRBV6-5 and TRBJ2-7, with a possible D match to TRBD1 (5 bases). Source: CD8+ T cells from peripheral blood mononuclear cells, taken after pregnancy. The source is a female donor in good health, enrolled as a control in a pregnancy study. This CDR3 is CASSYRQSAHEQYF. The DNA for the CDR3 is TGTGCCAGCAGTTACAGACAGTCCGCCCACGAGCAGTACTTC.